This T cell receptor beta chain comes out of a study of blood T cell repertoires in COVID-19. The length of the CDR3 is 12 residues. Germline V gene sequence: CDR1 LGHNA, CDR2 YNFKEQ. V was trimmed by 2 bases and J by 5 bases, leaving 6 bases between them. Profiled with immunoSEQ multiplex PCR; TCRdb holds only in-frame clones, not every one. Of 200,000 to 300,000 clones in the sample, about 87% were seen once. This receptor was identified in a woman aged 40-49 years with acute COVID-19. Sample: PBMCs or T cells enriched from blood (not recorded which). This chain links TRBV4-2 with TRBJ2-5; D remains ambiguous. CDR3 amino acids: CASSQNSETQYF. CDR3 nucleotides: TGTGCCAGCAGCCAAAACTCGGAGACCCAGTACTTC.